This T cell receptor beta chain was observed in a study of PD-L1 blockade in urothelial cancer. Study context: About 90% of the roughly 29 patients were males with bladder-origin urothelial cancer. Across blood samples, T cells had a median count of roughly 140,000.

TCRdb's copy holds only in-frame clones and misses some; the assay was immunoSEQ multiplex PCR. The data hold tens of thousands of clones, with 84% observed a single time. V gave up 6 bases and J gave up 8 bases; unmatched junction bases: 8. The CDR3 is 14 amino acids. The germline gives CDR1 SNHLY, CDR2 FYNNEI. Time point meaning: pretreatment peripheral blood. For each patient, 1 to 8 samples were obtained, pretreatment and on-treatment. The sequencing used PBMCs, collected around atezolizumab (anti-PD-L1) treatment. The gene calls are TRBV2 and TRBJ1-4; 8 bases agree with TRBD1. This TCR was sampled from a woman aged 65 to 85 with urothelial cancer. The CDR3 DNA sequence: TGTGCCAGCAGCTTACAGGGGGGTTCCGAAAAACTGTTTTTT. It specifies CASSLQGGSEKLFF.